This record covers a single T cell receptor (beta chain). Its antigen is unidentified. The CDR3 is 15 amino acids. V lost 4 bases and J lost 2, with 13 bases in between. Per the germline V gene, CDR1 is WSHSY and CDR2 is SAAADI. This sample is drawn from a study of beta chain features in type 1 diabetes. Study-level findings and limits: Naive, central memory and regulatory TCRB repertoires appeared more similar among patients than healthy donors. Among all four CD4+ subsets, Type 1 diabetes patients had TCRB CDR3s that were moderately but significantly shorter. Fewer junction insertions and more nucleotide deletions appeared in type 1 diabetes patients.

Of the isolated RNA, all was reverse transcribed, and so the sequenced material was expressed TCRB transcripts. An average roughly 3.5 million reads came from naive, central memory and regulatory T cell samples. TCRdb keeps only in-frame clones here, not all; method: immunoSEQ multiplex PCR. The table includes 150,000 to 200,000 clones, roughly 60% detected once. V usage is TRBV10-2 and J usage is TRBJ2-3, with a possible D match to TRBD2 (6 bases). The sequenced sample was naive CD4+ T cells from blood. This clonotype originated in a man younger than 45 with type 1 diabetes. CDR3 amino acids: CASSAPGLNTDTQYF. In DNA, the CDR3 is TGCGCCAGCAGTGCACCGGGACTTAACACAGATACGCAGTATTTT.